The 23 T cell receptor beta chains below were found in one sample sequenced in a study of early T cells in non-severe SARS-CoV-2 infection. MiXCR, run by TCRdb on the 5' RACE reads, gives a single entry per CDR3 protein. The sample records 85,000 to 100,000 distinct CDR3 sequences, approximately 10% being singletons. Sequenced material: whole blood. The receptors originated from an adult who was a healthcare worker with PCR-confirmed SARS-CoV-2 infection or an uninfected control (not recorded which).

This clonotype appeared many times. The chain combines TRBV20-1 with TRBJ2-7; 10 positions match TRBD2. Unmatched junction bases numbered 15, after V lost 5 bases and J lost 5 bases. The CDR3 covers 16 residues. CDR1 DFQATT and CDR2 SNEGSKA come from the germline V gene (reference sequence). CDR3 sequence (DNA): TGCAGTGCTGAAGGGTTTTCGGGACTAGCGAGACACGAGCAGTACTTC. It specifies CSAEGFSGLARHEQYF.

CDR3 in amino acids: CASSLTRAGANVLTF. In DNA form, the CDR3 reads TGTGCCAGCAGTTTAACCAGGGCTGGGGCCAACGTCCTGACTTTC. The chain is built from TRBV28 and TRBJ2-6; a possible D gene is TRBD1 (5 bases). Germline loops: CDR1 MDHEN, CDR2 SYDVKM. This CDR3 has 15 amino acids. V lost 2 bases to trimming and J lost 2 bases, with 7 bases between them.

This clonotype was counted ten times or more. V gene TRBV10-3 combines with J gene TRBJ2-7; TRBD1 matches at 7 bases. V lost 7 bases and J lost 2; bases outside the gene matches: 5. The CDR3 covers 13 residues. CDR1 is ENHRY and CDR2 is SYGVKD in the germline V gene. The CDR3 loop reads CAIMGDSPYEQYF. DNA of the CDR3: TGTGCCATCATGGGGGACAGCCCCTACGAGCAGTACTTC.

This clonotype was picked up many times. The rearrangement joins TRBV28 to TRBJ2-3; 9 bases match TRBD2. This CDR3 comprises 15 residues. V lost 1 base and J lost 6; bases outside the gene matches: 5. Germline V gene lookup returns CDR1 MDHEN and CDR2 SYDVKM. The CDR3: CASSLFAGGADTQYF. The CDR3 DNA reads TGTGCCAGCAGTTTATTCGCGGGAGGGGCGGATACGCAGTATTTT.

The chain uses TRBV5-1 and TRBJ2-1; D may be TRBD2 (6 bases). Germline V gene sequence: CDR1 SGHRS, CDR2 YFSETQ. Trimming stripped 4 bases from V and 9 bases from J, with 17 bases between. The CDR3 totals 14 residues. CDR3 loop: CASSMGPSAGEQFF. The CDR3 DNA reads TGCGCCAGCAGCATGGGACCTAGCGCCGGTGAGCAGTTCTTC.

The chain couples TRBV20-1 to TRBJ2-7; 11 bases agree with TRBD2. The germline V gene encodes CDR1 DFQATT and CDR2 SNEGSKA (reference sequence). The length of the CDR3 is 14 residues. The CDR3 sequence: CRAEGTSGLPQQYF. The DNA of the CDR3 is TGCAGGGCGGAGGGGACTAGCGGTCTACCCCAACAGTACTTC.

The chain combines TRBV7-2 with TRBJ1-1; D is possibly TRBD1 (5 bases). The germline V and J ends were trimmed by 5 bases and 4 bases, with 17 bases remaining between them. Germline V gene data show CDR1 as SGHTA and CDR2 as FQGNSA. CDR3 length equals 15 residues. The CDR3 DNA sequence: TGTGCCAGCAGCCCCCGTGGGGGGGTCATCACTGAAGCTTTCTTT. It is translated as CASSPRGGVITEAFF.

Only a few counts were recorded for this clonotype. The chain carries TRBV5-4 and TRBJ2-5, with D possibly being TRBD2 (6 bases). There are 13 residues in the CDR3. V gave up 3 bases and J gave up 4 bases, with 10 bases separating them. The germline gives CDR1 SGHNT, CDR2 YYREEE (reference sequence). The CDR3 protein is CASSWKGGETQYF. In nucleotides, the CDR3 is TGTGCCAGCAGCTGGAAGGGAGGAGAGACCCAGTACTTC. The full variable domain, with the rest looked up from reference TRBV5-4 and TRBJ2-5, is ETGVTQSPTHLIKTRGQQVTLRCSSQSGHNTVSWYQQALGQGPQFIFQYYREEENGRGNFPPRFSGLQFPNYSSELNVNALELDDSALYLCASSWKGGETQYFGPGTRLLVL.

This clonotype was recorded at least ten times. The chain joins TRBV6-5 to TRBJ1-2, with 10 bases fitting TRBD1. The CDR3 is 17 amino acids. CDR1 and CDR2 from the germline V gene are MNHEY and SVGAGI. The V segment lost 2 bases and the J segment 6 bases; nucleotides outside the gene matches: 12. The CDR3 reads CASSYAGQGVILNGYTF. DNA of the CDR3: TGTGCCAGCAGTTACGCTGGACAGGGGGTTATACTCAATGGCTACACCTTC.

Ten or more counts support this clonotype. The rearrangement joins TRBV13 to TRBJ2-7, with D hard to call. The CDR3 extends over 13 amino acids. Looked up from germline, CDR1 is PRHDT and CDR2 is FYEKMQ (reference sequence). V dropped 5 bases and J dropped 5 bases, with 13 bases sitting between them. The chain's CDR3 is CASSDNPQDEQYF. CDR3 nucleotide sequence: TGTGCCAGCAGCGATAACCCCCAGGACGAGCAGTACTTC. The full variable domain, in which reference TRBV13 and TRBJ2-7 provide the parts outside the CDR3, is AAGVIQSPRHLIKEKRETATLKCYPIPRHDTVYWYQQGPGQDPQFLISFYEKMQSDKGSIPDRFSAQQFSDYHSELNMSSLELGDSALYFCASSDNPQDEQYFGPGTRLTVT.

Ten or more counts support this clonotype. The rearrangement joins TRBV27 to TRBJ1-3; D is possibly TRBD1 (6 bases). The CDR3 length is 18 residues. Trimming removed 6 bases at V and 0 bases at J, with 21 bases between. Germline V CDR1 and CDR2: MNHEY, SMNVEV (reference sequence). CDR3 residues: CASSPRTSRDNSGNTIYF. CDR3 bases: TGTGCCAGCAGCCCCCGAACGTCCCGGGACAACTCTGGAAACACCATATATTTT.

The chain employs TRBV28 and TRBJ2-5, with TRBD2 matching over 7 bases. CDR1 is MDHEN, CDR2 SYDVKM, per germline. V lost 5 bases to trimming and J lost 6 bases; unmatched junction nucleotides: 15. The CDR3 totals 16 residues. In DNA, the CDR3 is TGTGCCAGCAGTCCCCGTGGGGGAGGGACTTCCCAGACCCAGTACTTC. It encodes CASSPRGGGTSQTQYF.

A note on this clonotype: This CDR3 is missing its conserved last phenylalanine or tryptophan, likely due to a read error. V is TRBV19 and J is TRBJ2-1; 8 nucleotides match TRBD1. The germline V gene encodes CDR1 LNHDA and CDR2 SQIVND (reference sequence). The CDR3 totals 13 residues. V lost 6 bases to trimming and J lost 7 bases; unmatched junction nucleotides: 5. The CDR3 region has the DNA TGTGCCAGTAGGAACAGGGGGATTAATGAGCAGTTCTTG. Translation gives CASRNRGINEQFL.

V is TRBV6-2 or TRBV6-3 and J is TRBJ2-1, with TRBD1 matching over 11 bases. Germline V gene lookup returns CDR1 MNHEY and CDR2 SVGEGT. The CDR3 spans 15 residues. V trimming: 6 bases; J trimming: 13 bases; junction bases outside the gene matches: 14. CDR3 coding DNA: TGTGCCAGCAGCCCCGGGACAGGGGGACTCAATGGTCAGTTCTTC. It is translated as CASSPGTGGLNGQFF.

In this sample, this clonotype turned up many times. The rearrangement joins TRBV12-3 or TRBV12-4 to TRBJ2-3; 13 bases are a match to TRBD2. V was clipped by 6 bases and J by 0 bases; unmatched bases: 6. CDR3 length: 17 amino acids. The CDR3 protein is CASRVGTSGASTDTQYF. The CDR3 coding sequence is TGTGCCAGCAGGGTCGGGACTAGCGGGGCTAGCACAGATACGCAGTATTTT.

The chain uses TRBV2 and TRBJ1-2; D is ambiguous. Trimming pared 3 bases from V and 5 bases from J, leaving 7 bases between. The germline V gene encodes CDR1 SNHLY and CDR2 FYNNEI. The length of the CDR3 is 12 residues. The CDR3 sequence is CASSESLYGYTF. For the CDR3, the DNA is TGTGCCAGCAGTGAGTCGTTATATGGCTACACCTTC.

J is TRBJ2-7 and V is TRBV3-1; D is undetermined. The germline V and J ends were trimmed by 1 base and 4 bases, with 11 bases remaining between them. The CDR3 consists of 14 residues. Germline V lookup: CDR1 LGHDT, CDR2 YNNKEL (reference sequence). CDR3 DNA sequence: TGTGCCAGCAGCCAAGTCCAGGTTGGATACGAGCAGTACTTC. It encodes CASSQVQVGYEQYF.

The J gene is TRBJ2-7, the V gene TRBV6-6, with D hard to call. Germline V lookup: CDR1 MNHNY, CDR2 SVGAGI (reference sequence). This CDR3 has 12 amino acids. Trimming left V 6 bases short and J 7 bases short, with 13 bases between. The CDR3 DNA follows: TGTGCCAGCAGCGACGGCCCTAGGGAGCAGTACTTC. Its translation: CASSDGPREQYF.

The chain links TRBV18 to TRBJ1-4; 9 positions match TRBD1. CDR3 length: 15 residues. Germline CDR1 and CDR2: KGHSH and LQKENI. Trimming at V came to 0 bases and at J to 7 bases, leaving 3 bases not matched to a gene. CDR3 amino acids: CASSPPGQGGEKLFF. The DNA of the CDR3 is TGTGCCAGCTCACCACCGGGACAGGGTGGTGAAAAACTGTTTTTT.

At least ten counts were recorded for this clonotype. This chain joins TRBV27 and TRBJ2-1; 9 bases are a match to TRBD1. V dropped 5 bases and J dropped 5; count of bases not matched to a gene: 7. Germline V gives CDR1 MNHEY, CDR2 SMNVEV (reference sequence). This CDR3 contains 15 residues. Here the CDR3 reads CASSTRQGVDNEQFF. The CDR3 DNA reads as TGTGCCAGCAGTACAAGACAGGGGGTGGACAATGAGCAGTTCTTC.

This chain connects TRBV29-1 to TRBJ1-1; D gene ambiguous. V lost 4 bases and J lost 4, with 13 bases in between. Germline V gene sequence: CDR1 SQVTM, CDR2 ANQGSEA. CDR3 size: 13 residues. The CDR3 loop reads CSVGVKLGTEAFF. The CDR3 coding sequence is TGCAGCGTTGGGGTGAAGTTGGGCACTGAAGCTTTCTTT.

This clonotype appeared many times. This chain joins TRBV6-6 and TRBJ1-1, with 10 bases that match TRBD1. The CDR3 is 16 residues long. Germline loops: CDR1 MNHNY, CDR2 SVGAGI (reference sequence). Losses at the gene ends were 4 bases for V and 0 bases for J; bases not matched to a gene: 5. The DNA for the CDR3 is TGTGCCAGCAGTTCCGGGACAGGGGCCATGAACACTGAAGCTTTCTTT. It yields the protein CASSSGTGAMNTEAFF.

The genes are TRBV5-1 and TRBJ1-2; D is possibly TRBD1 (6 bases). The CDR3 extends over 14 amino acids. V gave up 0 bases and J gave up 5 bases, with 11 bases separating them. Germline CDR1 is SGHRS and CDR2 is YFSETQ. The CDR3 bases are TGCGCCAGCAGCTTGGGGGACATAGGGTATGGCTACACCTTC. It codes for CASSLGDIGYGYTF.